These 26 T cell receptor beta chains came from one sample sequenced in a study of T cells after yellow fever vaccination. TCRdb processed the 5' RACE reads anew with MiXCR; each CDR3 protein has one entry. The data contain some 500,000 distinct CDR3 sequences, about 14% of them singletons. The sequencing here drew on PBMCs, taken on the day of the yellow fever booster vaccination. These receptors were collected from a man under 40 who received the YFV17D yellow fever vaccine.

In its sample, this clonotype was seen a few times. CDR3 region: CAISGGTGEKLFF. In DNA, the CDR3 is TGTGCCATCAGTGGGGGGACGGGAGAAAAACTGTTTTTT. The V call is TRBV10-3, the J call TRBJ1-4, with D tentatively TRBD1 (5 bases). Germline CDR1 is ENHRY and CDR2 is SYGVKD. With 4 bases removed from V and 8 bases from J, the gap between germline ends came to 11 bases. The CDR3 loop spans 13 amino acids.

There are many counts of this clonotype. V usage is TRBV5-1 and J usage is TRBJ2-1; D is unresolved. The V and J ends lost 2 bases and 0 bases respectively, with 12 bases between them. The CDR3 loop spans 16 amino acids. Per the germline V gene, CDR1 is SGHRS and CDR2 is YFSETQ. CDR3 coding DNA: TGCGCCAGCAGCTTAAAGCAACCTAGCTCCTACAATGAGCAGTTCTTC. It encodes CASSLKQPSSYNEQFF.

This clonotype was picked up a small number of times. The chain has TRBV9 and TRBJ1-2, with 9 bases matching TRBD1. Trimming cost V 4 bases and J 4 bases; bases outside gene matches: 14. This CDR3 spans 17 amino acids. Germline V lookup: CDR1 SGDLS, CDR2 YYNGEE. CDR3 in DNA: TGTGCCAGCAGCAGATGGGACAGGGAGCAGGGGGGCTATGGCTACACCTTC. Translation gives CASSRWDREQGGYGYTF. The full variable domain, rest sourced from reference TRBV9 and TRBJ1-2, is DSGVTQTPKHLITATGQRVTLRCSPRSGDLSVYWYQQSLDQGLQFLIQYYNGEERAKGNILERFSAQQFPDLHSELNLSSLELGDSALYFCASSRWDREQGGYGYTFGSGTRLTVV.

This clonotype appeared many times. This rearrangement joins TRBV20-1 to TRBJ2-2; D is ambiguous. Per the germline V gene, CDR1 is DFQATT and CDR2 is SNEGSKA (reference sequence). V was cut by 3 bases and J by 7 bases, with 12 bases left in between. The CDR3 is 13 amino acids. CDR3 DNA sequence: TGCAGTGCTAGCCCCCCTAACGGCGGGGAGCTGTTTTTT. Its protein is CSASPPNGGELFF.

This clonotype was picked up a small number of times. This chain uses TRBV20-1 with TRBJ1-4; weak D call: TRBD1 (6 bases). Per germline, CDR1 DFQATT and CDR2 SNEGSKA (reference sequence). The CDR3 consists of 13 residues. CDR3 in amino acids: CSLRDTANEKLFF. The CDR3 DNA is TGCAGCCTCCGGGACACAGCTAATGAAAAACTGTTTTTT.

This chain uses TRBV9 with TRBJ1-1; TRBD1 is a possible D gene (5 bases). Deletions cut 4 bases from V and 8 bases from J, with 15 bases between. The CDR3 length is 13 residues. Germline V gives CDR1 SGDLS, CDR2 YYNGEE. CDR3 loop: CASSNLQDGEAFF. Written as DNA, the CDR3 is TGTGCCAGCAGCAATCTACAGGATGGCGAAGCTTTCTTT.

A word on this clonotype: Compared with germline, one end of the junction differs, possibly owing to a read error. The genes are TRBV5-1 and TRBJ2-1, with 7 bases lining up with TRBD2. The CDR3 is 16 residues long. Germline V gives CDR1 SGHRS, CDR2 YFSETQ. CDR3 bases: TGCGCCAGCAGCTTGGTCCTGGGAGGGTCCTTCAATGAGCAGTTCTTC. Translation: CASSLVLGGSFNEQFF.

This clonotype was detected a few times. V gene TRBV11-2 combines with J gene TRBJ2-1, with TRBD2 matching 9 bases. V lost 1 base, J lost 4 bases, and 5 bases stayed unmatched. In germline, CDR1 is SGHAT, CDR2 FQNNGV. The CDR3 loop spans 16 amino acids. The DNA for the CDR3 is TGTGCCAGCAGCTTAGTTTGGACTAGCGCATACAATGAGCAGTTCTTC. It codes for CASSLVWTSAYNEQFF.

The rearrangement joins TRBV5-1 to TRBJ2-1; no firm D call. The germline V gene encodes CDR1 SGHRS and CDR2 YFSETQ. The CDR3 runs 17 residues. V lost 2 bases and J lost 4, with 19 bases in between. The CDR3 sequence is CASSFPREASAYNEQFF. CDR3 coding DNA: TGCGCCAGCAGCTTTCCCCGCGAGGCCTCGGCGTACAATGAGCAGTTCTTC.

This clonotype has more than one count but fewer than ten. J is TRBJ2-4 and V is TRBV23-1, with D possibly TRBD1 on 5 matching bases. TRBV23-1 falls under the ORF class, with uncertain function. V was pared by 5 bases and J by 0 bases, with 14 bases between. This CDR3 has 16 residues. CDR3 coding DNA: TGCGCCAGCAGTATACGACAGACGGTAGCCAAAAACATTCAGTACTTC. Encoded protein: CASSIRQTVAKNIQYF.

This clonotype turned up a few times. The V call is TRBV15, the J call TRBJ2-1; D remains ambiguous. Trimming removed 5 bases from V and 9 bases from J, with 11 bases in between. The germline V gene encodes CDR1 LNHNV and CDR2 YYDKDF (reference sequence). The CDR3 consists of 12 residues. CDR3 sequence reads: CATSLIFGEQFF. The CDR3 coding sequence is TGTGCCACCAGCCTTATTTTTGGTGAGCAGTTCTTC.

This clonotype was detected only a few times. CDR3 bases: TGCGCCAGCAGCCGACTAGCGGGGAGGGTATACAATGAGCAGTTCTTC. Residues: CASSRLAGRVYNEQFF. The chain carries TRBV5-1 and TRBJ2-1; 11 bases map to TRBD2. With 4 bases clipped from V and 4 bases from J, the junction kept 7 bases outside the gene matches. The length of the CDR3 is 16 residues. CDR1 is SGHRS and CDR2 is YFSETQ in the germline V gene. Based on the CDR3 plus reference TRBV5-1 and TRBJ2-1, the full variable domain is KAGVTQTPRYLIKTRGQQVTLSCSPISGHRSVSWYQQTPGQGLQFLFEYFSETQRNKGNFPGRFSGRQFSNSRSEMNVSTLELGDSALYLCASSRLAGRVYNEQFFGPGTRLTVL.

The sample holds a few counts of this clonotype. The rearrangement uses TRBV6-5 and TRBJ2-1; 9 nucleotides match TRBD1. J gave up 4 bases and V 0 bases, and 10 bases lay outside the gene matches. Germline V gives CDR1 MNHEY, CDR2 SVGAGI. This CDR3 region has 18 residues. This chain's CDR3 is CASSYSVPGTGKYNEQFF. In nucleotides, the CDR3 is TGTGCCAGCAGTTACTCCGTACCAGGGACAGGGAAATACAATGAGCAGTTCTTC.

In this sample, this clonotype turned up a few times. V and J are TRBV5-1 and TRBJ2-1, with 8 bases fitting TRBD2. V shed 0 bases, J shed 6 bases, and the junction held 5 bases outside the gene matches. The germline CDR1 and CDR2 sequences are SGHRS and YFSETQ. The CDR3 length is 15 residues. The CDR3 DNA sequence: TGCGCCAGCAGCTTGGGTGTTAGCGGGATCAATGAGCAGTTCTTC. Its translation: CASSLGVSGINEQFF.

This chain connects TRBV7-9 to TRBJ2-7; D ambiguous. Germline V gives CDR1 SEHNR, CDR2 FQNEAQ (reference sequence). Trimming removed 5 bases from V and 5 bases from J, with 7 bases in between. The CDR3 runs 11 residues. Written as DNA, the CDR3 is TGTGCCAGCAGCGCAGAGAACGAGCAGTACTTC. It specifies CASSAENEQYF.

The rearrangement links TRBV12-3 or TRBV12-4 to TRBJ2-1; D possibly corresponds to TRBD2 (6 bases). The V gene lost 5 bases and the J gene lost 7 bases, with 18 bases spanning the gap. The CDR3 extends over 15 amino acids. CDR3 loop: CASSPRSGLFNEQFF. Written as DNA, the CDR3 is TGTGCCAGCAGTCCCCGGAGCGGGTTGTTTAATGAGCAGTTCTTC.

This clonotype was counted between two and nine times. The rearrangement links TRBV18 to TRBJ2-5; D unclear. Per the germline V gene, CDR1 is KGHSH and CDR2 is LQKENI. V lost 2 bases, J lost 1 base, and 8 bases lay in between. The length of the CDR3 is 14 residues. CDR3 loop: CASSPGQSQETQYF. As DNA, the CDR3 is TGTGCCAGCTCACCAGGCCAGAGCCAAGAGACCCAGTACTTC.

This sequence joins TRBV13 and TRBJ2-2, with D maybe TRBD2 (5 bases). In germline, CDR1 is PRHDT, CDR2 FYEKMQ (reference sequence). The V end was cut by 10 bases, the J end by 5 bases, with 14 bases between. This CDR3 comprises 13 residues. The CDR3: CATAAHRTGELFF. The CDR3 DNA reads TGTGCCACAGCGGCACATCGGACCGGGGAGCTGTTTTTT.

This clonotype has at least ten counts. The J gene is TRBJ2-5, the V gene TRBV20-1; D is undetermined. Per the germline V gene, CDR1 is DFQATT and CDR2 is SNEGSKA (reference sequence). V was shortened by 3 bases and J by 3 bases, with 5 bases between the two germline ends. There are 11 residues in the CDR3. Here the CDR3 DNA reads TGCAGTGCTAGTTTCAAAGAGACCCAGTACTTC. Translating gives CSASFKETQYF.

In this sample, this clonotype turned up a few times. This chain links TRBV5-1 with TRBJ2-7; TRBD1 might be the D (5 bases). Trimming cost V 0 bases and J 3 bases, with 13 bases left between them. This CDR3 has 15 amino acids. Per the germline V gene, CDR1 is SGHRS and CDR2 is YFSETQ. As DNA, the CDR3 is TGCGCCAGCAGCTTGGGCGATCCCAGGGTCTACGAGCAGTACTTC. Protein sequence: CASSLGDPRVYEQYF.

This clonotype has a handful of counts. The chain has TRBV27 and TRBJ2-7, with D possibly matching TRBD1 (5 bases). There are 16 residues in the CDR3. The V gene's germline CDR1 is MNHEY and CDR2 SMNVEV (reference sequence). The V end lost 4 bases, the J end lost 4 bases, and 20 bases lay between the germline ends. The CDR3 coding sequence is TGTGCCAGCAGTTCACTCTCAGGGATGAAGTCGTACGAGCAGTACTTC. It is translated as CASSSLSGMKSYEQYF.

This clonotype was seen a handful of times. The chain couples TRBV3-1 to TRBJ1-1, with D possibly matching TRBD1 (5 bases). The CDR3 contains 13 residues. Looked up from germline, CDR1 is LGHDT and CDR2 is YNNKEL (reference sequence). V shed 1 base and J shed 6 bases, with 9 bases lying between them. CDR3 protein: CASSQARGAEAFF. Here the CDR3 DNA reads TGTGCCAGCAGCCAAGCGAGAGGGGCTGAAGCTTTCTTT.

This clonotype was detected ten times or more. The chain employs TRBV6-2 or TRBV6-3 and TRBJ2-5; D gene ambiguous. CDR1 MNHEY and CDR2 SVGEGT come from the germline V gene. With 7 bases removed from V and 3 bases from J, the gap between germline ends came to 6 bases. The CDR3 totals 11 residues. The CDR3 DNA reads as TGTGCCAGCATTTCCGAAGAGACCCAGTACTTC. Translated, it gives CASISEETQYF.

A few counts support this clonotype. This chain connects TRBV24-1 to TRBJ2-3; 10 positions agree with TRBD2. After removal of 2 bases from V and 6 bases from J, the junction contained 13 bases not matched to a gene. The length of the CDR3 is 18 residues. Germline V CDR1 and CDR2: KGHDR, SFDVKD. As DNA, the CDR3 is TGTGCCACCAGTGATTCGCAAAGCCCTAGCGGGAGTATGGATACGCAGTATTTT. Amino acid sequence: CATSDSQSPSGSMDTQYF.

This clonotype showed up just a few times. The DNA for the CDR3 is TGTGCCAGCAGTTACTCGAGGGCGGGAGTCCGCAATGAGCAGTTCTTC. Its translation is CASSYSRAGVRNEQFF. This chain uses TRBV6-2 or TRBV6-3 with TRBJ2-1; 7 nucleotides agree with TRBD2. After removal of 0 bases from V and 6 bases from J, the junction contained 8 bases not matched to a gene. This CDR3 comprises 16 residues. CDR1 is MNHEY and CDR2 is SVGEGT in the germline V gene.

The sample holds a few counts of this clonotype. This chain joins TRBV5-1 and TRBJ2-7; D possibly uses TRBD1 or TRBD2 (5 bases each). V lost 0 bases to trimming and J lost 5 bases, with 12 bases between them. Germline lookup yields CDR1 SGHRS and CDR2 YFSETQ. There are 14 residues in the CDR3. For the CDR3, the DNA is TGCGCCAGCAGCTTGGGGGGTTGGGACCACGAGCAGTACTTC. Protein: CASSLGGWDHEQYF. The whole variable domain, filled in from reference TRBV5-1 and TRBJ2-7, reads KAGVTQTPRYLIKTRGQQVTLSCSPISGHRSVSWYQQTPGQGLQFLFEYFSETQRNKGNFPGRFSGRQFSNSRSEMNVSTLELGDSALYLCASSLGGWDHEQYFGPGTRLTVT.